These 26 T cell receptor beta chains were all obtained from the same sample, sequenced in a study of blood T cell repertoires in COVID-19. TCRdb's table, derived via immunoSEQ multiplex PCR, lists solely in-frame clones and lacks some. This sample has under 200,000 clones, with more than 70% found just once. Sequencing was carried out using peripheral blood. Receptors were obtained from a man aged 35 to 55 with active or convalescent COVID-19.

The sample holds a few counts of this clone. The chain couples TRBV9 to TRBJ2-1; 9 nucleotides line up with TRBD1. The ends lost 4 bases at V and 2 bases at J; junction bases unmatched: 7. Looked up from germline, CDR1 is SGDLS and CDR2 is YYNGEE. The CDR3 covers 16 residues. The CDR3 sequence: CASSFHRGRPYNEQFF. The CDR3 DNA reads as TGTGCCAGCAGCTTCCACAGGGGGCGACCCTACAATGAGCAGTTCTTC.

This clone showed up just once. J is TRBJ2-1 and V is TRBV19; D perhaps matches TRBD1 (6 bases). The CDR3 is 13 residues long. V shed 3 bases and J shed 8 bases, with 11 bases lying between them. Germline values: CDR1 LNHDA, CDR2 SQIVND (reference sequence). CDR3 protein: CASSITGRYEQFF. The CDR3 DNA reads as TGTGCCAGTAGTATCACAGGGCGGTATGAGCAGTTCTTC.

The chain is built from TRBV6-2 or TRBV6-3 and TRBJ1-1, with TRBD1 matching 8 bases. Germline V lookup: CDR1 MNHEY, CDR2 SVGEGT. There are 13 residues in the CDR3. With 6 bases clipped from V and 9 bases from J, the junction kept 9 bases outside the gene matches. CDR3 in amino acids: CASSSMDRVKAFF. CDR3 bases: TGTGCCAGCAGCTCCATGGACAGGGTAAAAGCTTTCTTT.

This clone was recorded a few times. The chain joins TRBV5-4 to TRBJ1-4; D call uncertain. V was trimmed by 9 bases and J by 7 bases, leaving 13 bases between them. Germline CDR1 is SGHNT and CDR2 is YYREEE (reference sequence). The CDR3 runs 12 residues. CDR3 sequence: CATHEGSEKLFF. CDR3 sequence (DNA): TGTGCCACCCACGAGGGTTCTGAAAAACTGTTTTTT. Variable domain in full (rest from reference TRBV5-4 and TRBJ1-4): ETGVTQSPTHLIKTRGQQVTLRCSSQSGHNTVSWYQQALGQGPQFIFQYYREEENGRGNFPPRFSGLQFPNYSSELNVNALELDDSALYLCATHEGSEKLFFGSGTQLSVL.

This clone was seen a single time. The rearrangement uses TRBV5-1 and TRBJ2-5, with 12 bases aligning to TRBD1. This CDR3 spans 14 amino acids. J lost 6 bases, V lost 4 bases, and 4 bases had no gene match. CDR1 and CDR2 (germline): SGHRS, YFSETQ. The CDR3 is CASSRDRGQQTQYF. The CDR3 nucleotides are TGCGCCAGCAGCCGGGACAGGGGGCAACAGACCCAGTACTTC.

This sequence joins TRBV5-1 and TRBJ2-5; 8 positions match TRBD1. CDR3 length: 16 residues. Germline V gives CDR1 SGHRS, CDR2 YFSETQ. V shed 4 bases and J 1 base; nucleotides not matched to a gene: 9. CDR3 in amino acids: CASSKRQGNFQETQYF. The DNA for the CDR3 is TGCGCCAGCAGCAAAAGACAGGGGAACTTCCAAGAGACCCAGTACTTC.

V is TRBV27 and J is TRBJ1-2; 10 nucleotides line up with TRBD1. V lost 5 bases to trimming and J lost 5 bases; unmatched junction nucleotides: 8. The CDR3 totals 15 residues. Germline-derived CDR1 and CDR2 are MNHEY and SMNVEV (reference sequence). The CDR3 nucleotides are TGTGCCAGCAGTCCCTCGGGACAGGGGACGTATGGCTACACCTTC. It codes for CASSPSGQGTYGYTF.

This clone was detected a few times. The chain uses TRBV2 and TRBJ2-7, with a weak D call TRBD1 (5 bases). This CDR3 is 12 amino acids long. V shed 2 bases and J shed 3 bases, with 5 bases lying between them. Germline loops: CDR1 SNHLY, CDR2 FYNNEI. The chain's CDR3 is CASSEQGYEQYF. CDR3 DNA sequence: TGTGCCAGCAGTGAACAGGGCTACGAGCAGTACTTC.

CDR3 protein: CASSRDSSNQPQHF. The CDR3 DNA follows: TGTGCCAGCAGCCGGGACAGTAGCAATCAGCCCCAGCATTTT. The chain joins TRBV7-2 to TRBJ1-5, with 7 bases lining up with TRBD1. This CDR3 spans 14 amino acids. V shed 5 bases, J shed 0 bases, and the junction held 1 base outside the gene matches. The germline V gene has CDR1 SGHTA and CDR2 FQGNSA.

This sequence joins TRBV24-1 and TRBJ2-3; 9 bases are a match to TRBD2. Germline V gives CDR1 KGHDR, CDR2 SFDVKD. V shed 3 bases and J 2 bases; nucleotides not matched to a gene: 2. This CDR3 contains 15 residues. The CDR3 DNA is TGTGCCACCAGTGATCAGGGACTAGCCACAGATACGCAGTATTTT. Its protein is CATSDQGLATDTQYF.

This clone has just a few counts. V usage is TRBV3-1 (or the pseudogene TRBV3-2) and J usage is TRBJ1-2; 8 bases align to TRBD1. This CDR3 has 12 amino acids. V shed 2 bases and J 7 bases; nucleotides not matched to a gene: 0. The germline V gene encodes CDR1 LGHDT and CDR2 YNNKEL (reference sequence). The CDR3 reads CASSQQGAGYTF. Here the CDR3 DNA reads TGTGCCAGCAGCCAACAGGGGGCTGGCTACACCTTC.

This sequence joins TRBV5-1 and TRBJ1-3, with 11 positions matching TRBD1. V dropped 0 bases and J dropped 5; count of bases not matched to a gene: 7. The CDR3 has 17 residues. Looked up from germline, CDR1 is SGHRS and CDR2 is YFSETQ. The CDR3 is CASSLDGQGAIRNTIYF. The CDR3 DNA reads TGCGCCAGCAGCTTGGATGGACAGGGGGCGATCCGAAACACCATATATTTT.

V and J are TRBV18 and TRBJ2-1; the D is unclear. The V gene lost 0 bases and the J gene lost 7 bases, with 10 bases spanning the gap. The CDR3 consists of 14 residues. The V gene's germline CDR1 is KGHSH and CDR2 LQKENI. The CDR3 DNA reads as TGTGCCAGCTCACCACCACAGCTACTGAATGAGCAGTTCTTC. It translates to CASSPPQLLNEQFF.

CDR3: CASSPTARGNQPQHF. As DNA, the CDR3 is TGTGCCAGCAGCCCAACCGCCAGGGGGAATCAGCCCCAGCATTTT. This chain links TRBV6-5 with TRBJ1-5; TRBD1 aligns across 7 bases. The CDR3 is 15 amino acids. CDR1 and CDR2 (germline): MNHEY, SVGAGI. Unmatched junction bases numbered 9, after V lost 6 bases and J lost 4 bases.

This rearrangement joins TRBV3-1 (or the pseudogene TRBV3-2) to TRBJ1-2; 7 bases map to TRBD1. The CDR3 extends over 13 amino acids. The germline gives CDR1 LGHDT, CDR2 YNNKEL (reference sequence). The junction had 4 bases not matched to a gene; V was cut back by 6 bases and J by 3 bases. CDR3 DNA: TGTGCCAGCAGGGATACAGGGGACTATGGCTACACCTTC. Its protein is CASRDTGDYGYTF.

CDR3 loop: CASRQQGSGNQPQHF. The CDR3 DNA follows: TGTGCCAGCAGGCAACAGGGATCGGGCAATCAGCCCCAGCATTTT. The chain combines TRBV28 with TRBJ1-5, with D perhaps matching TRBD1 (6 bases). The ends were cut back, 6 bases at V and 2 bases at J, with 14 bases in the middle. Germline-derived CDR1 and CDR2 are MDHEN and SYDVKM. CDR3 length: 15 amino acids.

The genes are TRBV5-1 and TRBJ2-3, with D perhaps TRBD2 (6 bases). The V and J ends lost 1 base and 0 bases respectively, with 6 bases between them. The CDR3 covers 14 residues. The germline V gene has CDR1 SGHRS and CDR2 YFSETQ. CDR3 sequence reads: CASSLRESTDTQYF. DNA for the CDR3: TGCGCCAGCAGCTTGCGGGAGAGCACAGATACGCAGTATTTT.

The chain couples TRBV9 to TRBJ2-1; maybe TRBD2 (6 bases). This CDR3 has 15 residues. V gave up 4 bases and J gave up 2 bases, with 13 bases separating them. Germline V CDR1 and CDR2: SGDLS, YYNGEE. The CDR3 spells CASSPTSSPYNEQFF. As DNA, the CDR3 is TGTGCCAGCAGCCCCACTAGCAGCCCCTACAATGAGCAGTTCTTC.

The V call is TRBV7-2, the J call TRBJ2-7; a possible D gene is TRBD1 (6 bases). CDR3 length equals 14 residues. The V and J ends lost 3 bases and 5 bases respectively, with 14 bases between them. Germline V CDR1 and CDR2: SGHTA, FQGNSA. CDR3 in DNA: TGTGCCAGCAGCTTTAGAACAGGGTACGACGAGCAGTACTTC. It encodes CASSFRTGYDEQYF.

The chain joins TRBV27 to TRBJ2-7, with D perhaps TRBD2 (6 bases). V was shortened by 3 bases and J by 8 bases, with 20 bases between the two germline ends. Germline V gene data show CDR1 as MNHEY and CDR2 as SMNVEV (reference sequence). The CDR3 covers 15 residues. Written as DNA, the CDR3 is TGTGCCAGCAGTTTTGGCTCGGGGGTCGTACTGAAGCAGTACTTC. Translation: CASSFGSGVVLKQYF.

This clone has a single count. The chain combines TRBV21-1 with TRBJ1-1; TRBD1 is the table's D call, not checked against the DNA. TRBV21-1 is described as a pseudogene. This CDR3 comprises 12 residues. The CDR3, as DNA: TGTGCCTGGCAAGGGGGCTTGGCTGAAGCTTTCTTT. This gives the protein CAWQGGLAEAFF.

The rearrangement joins TRBV10-3 to TRBJ2-3, with unresolved D. This CDR3 region has 15 residues. Trimming removed 2 bases at V and 0 bases at J, with 9 bases between. Germline CDR1 and CDR2: ENHRY and SYGVKD. CDR3 loop: CAISEGWASTDTQYF. The CDR3 region has the DNA TGTGCCATCAGTGAGGGGTGGGCTAGCACAGATACGCAGTATTTT.

The V call is TRBV20-1, the J call TRBJ2-3, with 10 bases matching TRBD1. V shed 3 bases, J shed 6 bases, and the junction held 3 bases outside the gene matches. The length of the CDR3 is 13 residues. Germline V gives CDR1 DFQATT, CDR2 SNEGSKA (reference sequence). This chain's CDR3 is CSASSDRGDTQYF. The DNA for the CDR3 is TGCAGTGCTAGTTCGGACAGGGGGGATACGCAGTATTTT.

The rearrangement joins TRBV25-1 to TRBJ1-2; 7 bases are a match to TRBD1. V gave up 5 bases and J gave up 4 bases; unmatched junction bases: 13. Germline CDR1 and CDR2: MGHDK and SYGVNS. CDR3 length: 16 residues. The CDR3 DNA follows: TGTGCCAGCAGTACCTTGACAGGGTCTGATTTCTATGGCTACACCTTC. Its protein product is CASSTLTGSDFYGYTF.

This chain connects TRBV6-5 to TRBJ1-1; 7 bases map to TRBD1. Germline V gives CDR1 MNHEY, CDR2 SVGAGI. After removal of 5 bases from V and 0 bases from J, the junction contained 6 bases not matched to a gene. The length of the CDR3 is 15 residues. The CDR3 nucleotides are TGTGCCAGCAGTCCTTACAGGGGTCTGAACACTGAAGCTTTCTTT. It is translated as CASSPYRGLNTEAFF.

The V gene is TRBV19, the J gene TRBJ1-5, with TRBD1 as a possible D gene (5 bases). V was cut by 2 bases and J by 4 bases, with 9 bases left in between. Looked up from germline, CDR1 is LNHDA and CDR2 is SQIVND (reference sequence). The CDR3 consists of 14 residues. Here the CDR3 DNA reads TGTGCCAGTAGTATAAGCAGGGATAATCAGCCCCAGCATTTT. Protein product: CASSISRDNQPQHF.